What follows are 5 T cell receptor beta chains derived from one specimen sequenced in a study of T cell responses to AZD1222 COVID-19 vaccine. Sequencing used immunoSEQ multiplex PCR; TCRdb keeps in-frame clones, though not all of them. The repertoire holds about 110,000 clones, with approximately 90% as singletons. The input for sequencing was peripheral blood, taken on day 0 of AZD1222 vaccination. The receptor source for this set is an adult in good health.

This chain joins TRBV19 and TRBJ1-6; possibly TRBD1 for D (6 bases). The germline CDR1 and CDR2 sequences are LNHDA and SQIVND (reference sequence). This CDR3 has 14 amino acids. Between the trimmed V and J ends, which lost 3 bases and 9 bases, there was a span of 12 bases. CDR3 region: CASSMQGFGSPLHF. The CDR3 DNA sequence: TGTGCCAGTAGTATGCAGGGGTTCGGTTCACCCCTCCACTTT. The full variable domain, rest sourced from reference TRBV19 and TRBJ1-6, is DGGITQSPKYLFRKEGQNVTLSCEQNLNHDAMYWYRQDPGQGLRLIYYSQIVNDFQKGDIAEGYSVSREKKESFPLTVTSAQKNPTAFYLCASSMQGFGSPLHFGNGTRLTVT.

The CDR3 coding sequence is TGCGCCAGCAGCAACGGAGGGGACACTGAAGCTTTCTTT. Amino acids: CASSNGGDTEAFF. The chain has TRBV4-1 and TRBJ1-1, with D possibly being TRBD1 (5 bases). V was clipped by 5 bases and J by 3 bases, with 10 bases between them. Germline lookup yields CDR1 MGHRA and CDR2 YSYEKL. This CDR3 is built from 13 residues.

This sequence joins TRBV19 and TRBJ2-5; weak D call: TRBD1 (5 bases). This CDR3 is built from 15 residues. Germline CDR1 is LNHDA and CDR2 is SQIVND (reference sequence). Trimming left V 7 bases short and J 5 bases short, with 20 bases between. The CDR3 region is CASNPSTQGRETQYF. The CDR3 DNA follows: TGTGCCAGTAACCCGTCTACTCAGGGTAGGGAGACCCAGTACTTC.

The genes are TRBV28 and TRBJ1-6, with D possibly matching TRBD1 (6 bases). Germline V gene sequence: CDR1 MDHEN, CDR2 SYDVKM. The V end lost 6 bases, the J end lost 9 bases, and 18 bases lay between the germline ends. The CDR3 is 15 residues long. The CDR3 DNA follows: TGTGCCAGCAGCGCACAGGGTTTAAACAGTTCACCCCTCCACTTT. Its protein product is CASSAQGLNSSPLHF.

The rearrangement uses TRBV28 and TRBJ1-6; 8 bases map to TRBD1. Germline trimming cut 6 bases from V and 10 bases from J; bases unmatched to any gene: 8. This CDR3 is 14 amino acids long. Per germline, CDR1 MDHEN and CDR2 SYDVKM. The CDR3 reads CASSGTGRRSPLHF. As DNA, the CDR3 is TGTGCCAGCAGCGGGACAGGTCGTCGATCACCCCTCCACTTT. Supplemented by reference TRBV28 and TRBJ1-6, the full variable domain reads DVKVTQSSRYLVKRTGEKVFLECVQDMDHENMFWYRQDPGLGLRLIYFSYDVKMKEKGDIPEGYSVSREKKERFSLILESASTNQTSMYLCASSGTGRRSPLHFGNGTRLTVT.